The next 18 T cell receptor beta chains were all read from a single sample in a study of T-cell memory formation after mild COVID-19. TCRdb reprocessed the 5' RACE reads via MiXCR and lists one record per CDR3 protein. The data show 300,000 to 350,000 distinct CDR3 sequences, over 10% seen once. The source material was PBMCs or a T cell subset sorted from them (not recorded which). The receptors were sampled from a young man who had mild COVID-19 (a few samples of this study predate the infection). Cell type and time point are not known.

This clonotype was counted a few times. The rearrangement joins TRBV20-1 to TRBJ1-5, with TRBD1 identical over 7 bases. CDR3 size: 17 residues. CDR1 and CDR2 from the germline V gene are DFQATT and SNEGSKA (reference sequence). V lost 0 bases, J lost 1 base, and 9 bases stayed unmatched. CDR3 coding DNA: TGCAGTGCTAGAGACCATCTTACAGGGGTGAGCAATCAGCCCCAGCATTTT. Protein: CSARDHLTGVSNQPQHF.

This chain links TRBV18 with TRBJ2-1; TRBD2 matches 10 bases. Unmatched junction bases numbered 9, after V lost 0 bases and J lost 10 bases. Germline assignment: CDR1 KGHSH and CDR2 LQKENI. This CDR3 region has 16 residues. The CDR3 region is CASSPPLAGDLGEQFF. CDR3 coding DNA: TGTGCCAGCTCACCACCGCTAGCGGGGGACCTCGGCGAGCAGTTCTTC.

CDR3 sequence reads: CASSNPWRGGREAFF. CDR3 sequence (DNA): TGTGCCAGCAGTAACCCCTGGCGCGGGGGGCGTGAAGCTTTCTTT. V gene TRBV6-2 or TRBV6-3 combines with J gene TRBJ1-1; a weak D match, TRBD1 (6 bases). Trimming pared 5 bases from V and 7 bases from J, leaving 20 bases between. CDR1 is MNHEY and CDR2 is SVGEGT in the germline V gene. CDR3 length: 15 residues.

This clonotype came up a few times. The chain carries TRBV9 and TRBJ2-5; tentative D call: TRBD2 (5 bases). From germline, CDR1 is SGDLS and CDR2 YYNGEE. The CDR3 spans 17 residues. V lost 4 bases and J lost 1, with 20 bases in between. The CDR3 protein is CASSPSVLAYGQETQYF. In nucleotides, the CDR3 is TGTGCCAGCAGCCCATCGGTCCTAGCCTACGGCCAAGAGACCCAGTACTTC.

This clonotype has only a few counts. The chain joins TRBV7-9 to TRBJ1-2; weak D call: TRBD1 (6 bases). The germline V gene encodes CDR1 SEHNR and CDR2 FQNEAQ (reference sequence). V lost 5 bases and J 4 bases, leaving 17 bases between the germline ends. This CDR3 is 15 amino acids long. CDR3 coding DNA: TGTGCCAGCAGCCCCGGACAGTGGGGACTCTATGGCTACACCTTC. Amino acids: CASSPGQWGLYGYTF.

The chain carries TRBV5-5 and TRBJ1-2, with TRBD1 as a possible D gene (5 bases). This CDR3 comprises 13 residues. Germline V gene lookup returns CDR1 SGHKS and CDR2 YYEKEE (reference sequence). V was cut by 4 bases and J by 4 bases, with 11 bases left in between. The CDR3 DNA follows: TGTGCCAGCAGCCCGTGGGGGACCTATGGCTACACCTTC. It encodes CASSPWGTYGYTF.

This clonotype was seen many times. This chain uses TRBV5-1 with TRBJ2-5; 7 bases align to TRBD2. CDR3 length: 14 amino acids. The germline gives CDR1 SGHRS, CDR2 YFSETQ. V lost 2 bases and J lost 1; bases outside the gene matches: 2. CDR3: CASSFASGQETQYF. As DNA, the CDR3 is TGCGCCAGCAGCTTTGCTAGCGGCCAAGAGACCCAGTACTTC.

This clonotype was detected only a few times. CDR3 DNA: TGTGCCAGCACCTCCGGACAGGGTGGCTACACCTTC. Protein product: CASTSGQGGYTF. This chain joins TRBV12-3 or TRBV12-4 and TRBJ1-2; TRBD1 matches 8 bases. CDR3 length equals 12 residues. The trim removed 7 bases at V and 7 bases at J, leaving 5 bases unmatched.

This clonotype was detected a few times. The chain employs TRBV5-5 and TRBJ2-5, with D maybe TRBD1 (5 bases). The germline V gene has CDR1 SGHKS and CDR2 YYEKEE (reference sequence). The CDR3 has 15 amino acids. Trimming removed 0 bases from V and 0 bases from J, with 9 bases in between. The chain's CDR3 is CASSLAGLYQETQYF. In nucleotides, the CDR3 is TGTGCCAGCAGCTTGGCAGGGCTGTACCAAGAGACCCAGTACTTC.

The chain combines TRBV7-9 with TRBJ1-2, with 7 bases fitting TRBD1. The length of the CDR3 is 13 residues. The V gene's germline CDR1 is SEHNR and CDR2 FQNEAQ (reference sequence). The J segment lost 9 bases and the V segment lost 5 bases, leaving 9 bases of the junction unmatched. CDR3 bases: TGTGCCAGCAGCCAATACAGGGGCCGTAGCTACACCTTC. The encoded protein is CASSQYRGRSYTF.

The chain employs TRBV7-2 and TRBJ1-2, with a possible D match to TRBD1 (6 bases). There are 13 residues in the CDR3. V was cut by 5 bases and J by 8 bases, with 15 bases left in between. Germline CDR1 and CDR2: SGHTA and FQGNSA. CDR3 sequence: CASSATGSKGYTF. The CDR3 bases are TGTGCCAGCAGCGCGACAGGAAGTAAGGGCTACACCTTC.

This clonotype was seen a few times. The rearrangement links TRBV4-3 to TRBJ2-2, with 10 positions matching TRBD2. The CDR3 length is 18 residues. V was pared by 4 bases and J by 2 bases, with 10 bases of the junction left unmatched. CDR1 and CDR2 (germline): LGHNA, YSLEER. The CDR3 DNA is TGCGCCAGCAGCCCGGGGACTAGCGCCACGATTAACACCGGGGAGCTGTTTTTT. As protein: CASSPGTSATINTGELFF.

V usage is TRBV4-3 and J usage is TRBJ2-1; D gene unclear. The germline gives CDR1 LGHNA, CDR2 YSLEER. V was shortened by 0 bases and J by 3 bases, with 6 bases between the two germline ends. The CDR3 is 14 amino acids. This CDR3 reads CASSQEAYYNEQFF. CDR3 coding DNA: TGCGCCAGCAGCCAAGAGGCATACTACAATGAGCAGTTCTTC.

This clonotype was found many times. The CDR3 DNA sequence: TGTGCCAGCAGTTTCGAGGGGACGTACAATGAGCAGTTCTTC. Its translation: CASSFEGTYNEQFF. J is TRBJ2-1 and V is TRBV12-3 or TRBV12-4, with D perhaps given as TRBD1 or TRBD2 (5 bases each). This CDR3 is 14 amino acids long. Trimming shortened V by 3 bases and J by 4 bases, and 10 bases separated the two germline ends.

V and J are TRBV20-1 and TRBJ2-3; 9 bases fit TRBD2. Germline CDR1 is DFQATT and CDR2 is SNEGSKA (reference sequence). The CDR3 length is 15 residues. With V trimmed by 2 bases and J by 4 bases, 7 bases remained unmatched. The CDR3 region has the DNA TGCAGTGCTAGACGGGGCGGGGGGGTTTCAGATACGCAGTATTTT. Translated, it gives CSARRGGGVSDTQYF.

V usage is TRBV6-6 and J usage is TRBJ1-2, with D possibly being TRBD1 (5 bases). V was shortened by 7 bases and J by 8 bases, with 11 bases between the two germline ends. Germline CDR1 is MNHNY and CDR2 is SVGAGI (reference sequence). The CDR3 contains 11 residues. Here the CDR3 reads CASTEGSGYTF. Here the CDR3 DNA reads TGTGCCAGCACCGAGGGGTCGGGCTACACCTTC.

This chain uses TRBV7-7 with TRBJ1-2, with no clear D. Germline assignment: CDR1 SSHAT and CDR2 FNYEAQ (reference sequence). V was cut by 1 base and J by 7 bases, with 4 bases left in between. This CDR3 is 11 amino acids long. As DNA, the CDR3 is TGTGCCAGCAGCTTAGATCCTGGCTACACCTTC. Its translation is CASSLDPGYTF.

The chain uses TRBV5-1 and TRBJ2-5; possible D gene TRBD1, 5 bases. The germline V gene has CDR1 SGHRS and CDR2 YFSETQ. CDR3 length: 14 residues. V gave up 2 bases and J gave up 5 bases, with 13 bases separating them. In DNA form, the CDR3 reads TGCGCCAGCAGCTTTCAAGGGGCAAAGGAGACCCAGTACTTC. The encoded protein is CASSFQGAKETQYF.